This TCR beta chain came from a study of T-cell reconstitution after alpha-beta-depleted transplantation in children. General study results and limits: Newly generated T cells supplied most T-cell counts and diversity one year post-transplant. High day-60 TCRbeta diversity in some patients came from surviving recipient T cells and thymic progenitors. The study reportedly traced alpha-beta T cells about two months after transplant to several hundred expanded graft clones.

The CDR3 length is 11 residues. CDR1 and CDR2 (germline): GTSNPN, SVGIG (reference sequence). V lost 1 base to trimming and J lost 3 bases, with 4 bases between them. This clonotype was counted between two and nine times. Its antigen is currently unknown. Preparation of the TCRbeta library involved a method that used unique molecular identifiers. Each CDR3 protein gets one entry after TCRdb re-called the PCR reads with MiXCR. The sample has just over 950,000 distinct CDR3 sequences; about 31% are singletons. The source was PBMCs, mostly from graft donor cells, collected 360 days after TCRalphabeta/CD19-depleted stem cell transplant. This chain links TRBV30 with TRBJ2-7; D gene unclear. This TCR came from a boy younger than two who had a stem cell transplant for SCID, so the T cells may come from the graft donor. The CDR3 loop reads CAWSARYEQYF. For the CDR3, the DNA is TGTGCCTGGAGTGCCCGCTACGAGCAGTACTTC.